This T cell receptor beta chain derives from a study of OX40 agonist ivuxolimab in advanced cancers. In the study overall: Three patients responded partially, comprising one with hepatocellular carcinoma and two with cutaneous melanoma. Study-wide findings and caveats: Clonal expansion from baseline to week 6 occurred in both CD4+ and CD8+ T cells.

This clone was seen a handful of times. Its specificity is unknown. TCRdb's copy holds only in-frame clones and misses some; the assay was immunoSEQ multiplex PCR. The top ten hold about 1.2% of the sample, which has 50,000 to 60,000 clones, roughly three quarters seen once. The CDR3 extends over 16 amino acids. CDR1 is MNHEY and CDR2 is SVGAGI in the germline V gene. V gave up 4 bases and J gave up 3 bases, with 13 bases separating them. Sample: CD4+ or CD8+ T cells sorted from blood, taken in a trial of the OX40 agonist ivuxolimab. V usage is TRBV6-5 and J usage is TRBJ1-6, with D maybe TRBD1 (5 bases). The sequence derives from an adult with an advanced solid tumor such as melanoma, head and neck, liver or kidney cancer. The CDR3 bases are TGTGCCAGCAGTTTAGAGACAGATTTCTATAATTCACCCCTCCACTTT. It is translated as CASSLETDFYNSPLHF.